This TCR beta chain was captured by sequencing in a study of blood T cell repertoires in COVID-19. Looking at the study overall: The origin of the acute and convalescent COVID-19 samples was the United States, Italy and Spain. T cells, B-cell-depleted T cells, or PBMCs supplied cDNA or gDNA.

V dropped 7 bases and J dropped 0 bases, with 15 bases sitting between them. The length of the CDR3 is 15 residues. From germline, CDR1 is LNHDA and CDR2 SQIVND (reference sequence). As originally analysed: Amplifying reference gene primers gave estimates of nucleated cell counts. Method: immunoSEQ multiplex PCR; TCRdb's copy keeps in-frame clones and lacks some. For V, J and clone size, that table is used; D and trimming come from the DNA. The sample lists 100,000 to 150,000 clones; less than 90% were seen once. The TCR originated in a man aged 80 or over with active or convalescent COVID-19. The J gene is TRBJ1-1, the V gene TRBV19; no clear D gene. Material for sequencing was peripheral blood. CDR3 DNA sequence: TGTGCCAGTACCAGCCGGGAGTGGATGAACACTGAAGCTTTCTTT. It encodes CASTSREWMNTEAFF. The whole variable domain, remainder taken from reference TRBV19 and TRBJ1-1, is DGGITQSPKYLFRKEGQNVTLSCEQNLNHDAMYWYRQDPGQGLRLIYYSQIVNDFQKGDIAEGYSVSREKKESFPLTVTSAQKNPTAFYLCASTSREWMNTEAFFGQGTRLTVV.